The clone carrying this T cell receptor beta chain was recorded many times. The antigen is unknown. The CDR3 end falls 3 residues outside the read, so it is completed with the germline J gene. The table came from immunoSEQ multiplex PCR; TCRdb's copy has only in-frame clones and leaves some out. The sample has 25,000 to 35,000 clones, none seen only once. Trimming stripped 4 bases from V and 5 bases from J, with 14 bases between. The CDR3 totals 14 residues. Germline V gene data show CDR1 as KGHSY and CDR2 as FQNENV. The data stem from a study of T cell clonality in common variable immunodeficiency. Study conclusions and caveats: Patient heterogeneity in the CVID cohort limited correlations between repertoire features and clinical complications. Common variable immunodeficiency TCR beta sequences reportedly had fewer deletions and N-nucleotide insertions.

The clonotype was recovered from a human donor with common variable immunodeficiency. Source material: peripheral blood mononuclear cells. The V and J genes are TRBV16 and TRBJ1-1; the D gene is possibly TRBD1 (5 bases). The CDR3 protein is CASSPLGGGTEAFF. The CDR3 bases that were read are TGTGCCAGCAGCCCCCTCGGTGGGGGGACTGAA.